Following are 6 T cell receptor beta chains from one sample sequenced in a study of radiotherapy plus CTLA-4 blockade in lung cancer. The protocol was immunoSEQ multiplex PCR, while the TCRdb copy is restricted to in-frame clones and leaves out a portion. The repertoire holds around 70,000 clones, with approximately 82% as singletons. The sample here was peripheral blood, taken from a patient treated with radiotherapy plus ipilimumab. The receptors shown here come from a human donor with non-small cell lung cancer who had a partial response to radiotherapy plus ipilimumab.

This clone was observed a few times. The chain recombines TRBV29-1 with TRBJ1-1; the match to TRBD1 covers 8 bases. With V trimmed by 5 bases and J by 10 bases, 9 bases remained unmatched. CDR1 is SQVTM and CDR2 is ANQGSEA in the germline V gene. The CDR3 spans 12 residues. The CDR3 nucleotides are TGCAGCGTTACCCAGGGGGCTTATGGAGCTTTCTTT. Translation: CSVTQGAYGAFF.

The chain uses TRBV5-1 and TRBJ2-6; D might be TRBD2 (7 bases). The CDR3 is 18 residues long. Germline CDR1 reads SGHRS; CDR2 reads YFSETQ. V was cut by 0 bases and J by 0 bases, with 13 bases left in between. The CDR3 region has the DNA TGCGCCAGCAGCTTGGGGGGGGGCCCGCACTCTGGGGCCAACGTCCTGACTTTC. This gives the protein CASSLGGGPHSGANVLTF. The variable domain in full, completed from reference TRBV5-1 and TRBJ2-6, reads KAGVTQTPRYLIKTRGQQVTLSCSPISGHRSVSWYQQTPGQGLQFLFEYFSETQRNKGNFPGRFSGRQFSNSRSEMNVSTLELGDSALYLCASSLGGGPHSGANVLTFGAGSRLTVL.

The rearrangement joins TRBV30 to TRBJ2-5; D gene ambiguous. V gave up 2 bases and J gave up 8 bases, with 21 bases separating them. This CDR3 spans 15 amino acids. CDR1 is GTSNPN, CDR2 SVGIG, per germline (reference sequence). The CDR3, as DNA: TGTGCCTGGAGTCCACCCACTGGATCCTCGGGTACCCAGTACTTC. It yields the protein CAWSPPTGSSGTQYF.

The V call is TRBV7-2, the J call TRBJ2-7, with D tentatively TRBD2 (6 bases). Per the germline V gene, CDR1 is SGHTA and CDR2 is FQGNSA. The CDR3 is 15 residues long. Trimming left V 0 bases short and J 3 bases short, with 12 bases between. CDR3 sequence (DNA): TGTACCAGCAGCTTAGCCCTCCCGGGAGTCTACGAGCAGTACTTC. Its protein is CTSSLALPGVYEQYF.

The gene calls are TRBV7-8 and TRBJ2-2; D perhaps matches TRBD1 (6 bases). The V end lost 2 bases, the J end lost 5 bases, and 9 bases lay between the germline ends. The V gene's germline CDR1 is SGHVS and CDR2 FQNEAQ. The CDR3 runs 14 residues. The CDR3 sequence is CASSLNRATGELFF. The CDR3 bases are TGTGCCAGCAGCTTAAACAGGGCAACCGGGGAGCTGTTTTTT.

This rearrangement joins TRBV19 to TRBJ1-2; 8 bases are shared with TRBD1. The CDR3 runs 15 residues. With 8 bases clipped from V and 4 bases from J, the junction kept 12 bases outside the gene matches. Per the germline V gene, CDR1 is LNHDA and CDR2 is SQIVND (reference sequence). In DNA form, the CDR3 reads TGTGCCAGTTTGAGGCGGACAGGGCTTATCTATGGCTACACCTTC. It translates to CASLRRTGLIYGYTF.